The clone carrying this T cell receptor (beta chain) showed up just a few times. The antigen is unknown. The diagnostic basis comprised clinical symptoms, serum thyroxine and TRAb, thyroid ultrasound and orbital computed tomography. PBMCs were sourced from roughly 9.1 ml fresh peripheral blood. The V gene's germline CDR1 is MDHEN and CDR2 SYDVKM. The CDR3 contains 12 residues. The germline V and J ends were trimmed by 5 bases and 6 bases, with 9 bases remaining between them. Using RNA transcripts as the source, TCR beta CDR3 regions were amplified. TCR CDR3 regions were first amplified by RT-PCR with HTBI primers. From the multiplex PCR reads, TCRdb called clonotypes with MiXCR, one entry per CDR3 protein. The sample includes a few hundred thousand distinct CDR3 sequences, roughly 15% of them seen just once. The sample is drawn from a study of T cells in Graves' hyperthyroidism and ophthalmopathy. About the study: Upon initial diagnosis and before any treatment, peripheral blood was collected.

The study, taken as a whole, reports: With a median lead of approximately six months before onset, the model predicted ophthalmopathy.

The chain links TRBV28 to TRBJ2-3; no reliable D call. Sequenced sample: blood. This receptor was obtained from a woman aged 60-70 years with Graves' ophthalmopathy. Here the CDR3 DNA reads TGTGCCAGCAGTCCGCTGCGGGATACGCAGTATTTT. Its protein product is CASSPLRDTQYF. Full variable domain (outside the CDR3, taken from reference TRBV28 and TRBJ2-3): DVKVTQSSRYLVKRTGEKVFLECVQDMDHENMFWYRQDPGLGLRLIYFSYDVKMKEKGDIPEGYSVSREKKERFSLILESASTNQTSMYLCASSPLRDTQYFGPGTRLTVL.